This T cell receptor (beta chain) was found in a study of T cell repertoires in cytomegalovirus infection. As for the study in general: Through public TCR beta signatures, both CMV infection and matching HLA type were indicated.

TCRdb reanalysed the reads using MiXCR and keeps one entry per CDR3 protein. The sample holds 370,000 or so distinct CDR3 sequences, approximately 35% seen once. A word on this clonotype: The antigen is not known.

V lost 2 bases and J lost 11; bases outside the gene matches: 13. CDR1 is ENHRY, CDR2 SYGVKD, per germline. The CDR3 is 15 amino acids. This chain uses TRBV10-3 with TRBJ1-1; 8 bases agree with TRBD1. This receptor was obtained from a human donor in good health (CMV status not recorded). Some clones in this sample may be carry-over from other donors' samples. The source material was cultured PBMCs, sampled from culture after CMV antigen stimulation. The CDR3 spells CAISEGQGSGSSAFF. The CDR3 coding sequence is TGTGCCATCAGTGAGGGACAGGGATCGGGTTCGTCGGCTTTCTTT.